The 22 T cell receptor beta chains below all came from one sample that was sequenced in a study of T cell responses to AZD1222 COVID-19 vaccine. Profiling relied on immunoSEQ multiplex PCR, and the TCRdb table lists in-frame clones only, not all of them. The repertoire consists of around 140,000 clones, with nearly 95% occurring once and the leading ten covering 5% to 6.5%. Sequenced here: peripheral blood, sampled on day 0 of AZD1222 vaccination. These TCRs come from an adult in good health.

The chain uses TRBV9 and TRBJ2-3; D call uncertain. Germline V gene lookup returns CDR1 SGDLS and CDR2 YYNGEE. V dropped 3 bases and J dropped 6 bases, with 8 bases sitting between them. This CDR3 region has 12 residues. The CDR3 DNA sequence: TGTGCCAGCAGCGGATTTGGGGATACGCAGTATTTT. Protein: CASSGFGDTQYF.

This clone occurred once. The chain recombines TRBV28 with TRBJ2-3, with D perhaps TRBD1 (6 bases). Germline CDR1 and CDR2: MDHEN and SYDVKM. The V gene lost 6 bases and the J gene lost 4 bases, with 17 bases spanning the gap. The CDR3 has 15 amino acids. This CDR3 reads CASSADRVGADTQYF. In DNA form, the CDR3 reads TGTGCCAGCAGCGCGGACAGAGTGGGTGCAGATACGCAGTATTTT.

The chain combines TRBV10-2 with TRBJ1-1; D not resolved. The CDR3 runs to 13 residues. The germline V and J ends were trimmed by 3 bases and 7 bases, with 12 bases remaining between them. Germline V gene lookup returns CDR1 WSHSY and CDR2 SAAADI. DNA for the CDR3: TGCGCCAGCAGTGAAGGGAGTTGGCTTGAAGCTTTCTTT. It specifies CASSEGSWLEAFF.

CDR3 bases: TGTGCCTTCGACCGTTCCTCTGGGGCCAACGTCCTGACTTTC. Residues: CAFDRSSGANVLTF. V usage is TRBV30 and J usage is TRBJ2-6; no definite D call. V lost 7 bases to trimming and J lost 0 bases, with 10 bases between them. This CDR3 comprises 14 residues. CDR1 is GTSNPN and CDR2 is SVGIG in the germline V gene (reference sequence).

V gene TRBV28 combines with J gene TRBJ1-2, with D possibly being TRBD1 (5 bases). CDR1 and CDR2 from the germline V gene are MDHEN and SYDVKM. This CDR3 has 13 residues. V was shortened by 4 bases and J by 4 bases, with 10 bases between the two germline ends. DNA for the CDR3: TGTGCCAGCAGTTCCACAGGCGGCTATGGCTACACCTTC. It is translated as CASSSTGGYGYTF.

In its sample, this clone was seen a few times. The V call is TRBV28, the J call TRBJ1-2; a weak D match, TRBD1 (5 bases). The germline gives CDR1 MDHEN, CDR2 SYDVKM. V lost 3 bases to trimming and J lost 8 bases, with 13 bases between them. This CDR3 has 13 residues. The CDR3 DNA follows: TGTGCCAGCAGTTTGACAGCGACTAAGGGCTACACCTTC. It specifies CASSLTATKGYTF.

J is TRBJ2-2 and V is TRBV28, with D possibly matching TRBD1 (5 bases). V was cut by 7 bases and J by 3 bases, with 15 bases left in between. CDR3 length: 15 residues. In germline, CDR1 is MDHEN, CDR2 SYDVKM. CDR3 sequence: CASMVREWYTGELFF. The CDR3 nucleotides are TGTGCCAGCATGGTCAGGGAATGGTACACCGGGGAGCTGTTTTTT.

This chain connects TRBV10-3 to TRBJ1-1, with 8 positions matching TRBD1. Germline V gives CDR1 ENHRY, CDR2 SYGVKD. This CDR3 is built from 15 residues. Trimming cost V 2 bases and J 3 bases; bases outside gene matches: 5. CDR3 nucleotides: TGTGCCATCAGTGAGGCGACAGGGGTGGACACTGAAGCTTTCTTT. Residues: CAISEATGVDTEAFF.

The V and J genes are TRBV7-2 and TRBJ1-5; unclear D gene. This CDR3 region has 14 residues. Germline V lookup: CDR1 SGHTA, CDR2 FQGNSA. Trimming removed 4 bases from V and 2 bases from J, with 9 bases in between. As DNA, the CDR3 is TGTGCCAGCAGCTCTAGCGTTGGCAATCAGCCCCAGCATTTT. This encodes CASSSSVGNQPQHF.

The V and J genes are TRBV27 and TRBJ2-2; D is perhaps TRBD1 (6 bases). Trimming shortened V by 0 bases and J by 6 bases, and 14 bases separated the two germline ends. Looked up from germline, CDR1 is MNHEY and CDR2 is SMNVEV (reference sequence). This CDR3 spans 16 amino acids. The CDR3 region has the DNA TGTGCCAGCAGTTTATCTACAGGGTTCAACCCCGGGGAGCTGTTTTTT. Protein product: CASSLSTGFNPGELFF.

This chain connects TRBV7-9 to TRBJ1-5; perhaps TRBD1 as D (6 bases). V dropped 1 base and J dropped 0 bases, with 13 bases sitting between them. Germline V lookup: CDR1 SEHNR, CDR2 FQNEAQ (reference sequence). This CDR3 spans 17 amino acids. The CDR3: CASSLEVAGDSNQPQHF. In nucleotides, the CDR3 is TGTGCCAGCAGCTTAGAAGTTGCAGGGGATAGCAATCAGCCCCAGCATTTT.

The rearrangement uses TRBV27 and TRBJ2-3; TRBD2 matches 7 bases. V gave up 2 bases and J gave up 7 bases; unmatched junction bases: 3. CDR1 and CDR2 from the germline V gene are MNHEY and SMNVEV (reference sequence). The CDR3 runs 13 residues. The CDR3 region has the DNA TGTGCCAGCAGTTTAGCGGGAGAAAATACGCAGTATTTT. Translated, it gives CASSLAGENTQYF.

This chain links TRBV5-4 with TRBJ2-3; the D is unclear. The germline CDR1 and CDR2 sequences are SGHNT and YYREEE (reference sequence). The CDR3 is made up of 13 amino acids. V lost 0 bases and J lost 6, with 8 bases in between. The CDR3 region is CASSLAGVDTQYF. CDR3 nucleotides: TGTGCCAGCAGCTTGGCTGGGGTGGATACGCAGTATTTT.

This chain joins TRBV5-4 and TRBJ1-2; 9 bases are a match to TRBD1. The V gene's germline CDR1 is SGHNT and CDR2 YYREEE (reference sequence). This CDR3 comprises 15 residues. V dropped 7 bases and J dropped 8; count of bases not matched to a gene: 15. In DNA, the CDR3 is TGTGCCAGCTCCCCCCGTAACAGGGGGCTAGGAGGCTACACCTTC. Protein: CASSPRNRGLGGYTF.

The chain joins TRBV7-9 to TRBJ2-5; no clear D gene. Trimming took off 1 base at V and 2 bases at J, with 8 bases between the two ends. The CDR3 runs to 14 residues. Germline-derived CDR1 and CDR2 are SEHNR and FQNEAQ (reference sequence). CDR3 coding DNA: TGTGCCAGCAGCTTAGTGGGTGAGCAAGAGACCCAGTACTTC. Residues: CASSLVGEQETQYF.

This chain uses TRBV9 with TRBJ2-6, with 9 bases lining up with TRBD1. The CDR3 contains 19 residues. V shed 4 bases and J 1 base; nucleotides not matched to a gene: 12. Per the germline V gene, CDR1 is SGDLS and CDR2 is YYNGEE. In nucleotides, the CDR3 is TGTGCCAGCAGCCCAAGAACCGGGACAGGGATGTCTGGGGCCAACGTCCTGACTTTC. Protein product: CASSPRTGTGMSGANVLTF.

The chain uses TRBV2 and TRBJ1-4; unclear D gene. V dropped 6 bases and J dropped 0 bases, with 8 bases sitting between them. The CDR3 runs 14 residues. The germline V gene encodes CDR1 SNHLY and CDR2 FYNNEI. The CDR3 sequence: CASRRVPTNEKLFF. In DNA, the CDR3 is TGTGCCAGCAGGAGGGTTCCAACTAATGAAAAACTGTTTTTT.

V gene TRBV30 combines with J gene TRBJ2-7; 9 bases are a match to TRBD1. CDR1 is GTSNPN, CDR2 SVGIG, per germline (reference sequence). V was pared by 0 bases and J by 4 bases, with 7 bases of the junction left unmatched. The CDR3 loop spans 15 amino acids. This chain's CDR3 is CAWSVPDRGLYEQYF. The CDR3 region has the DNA TGTGCCTGGAGTGTTCCGGACAGGGGTTTGTACGAGCAGTACTTC. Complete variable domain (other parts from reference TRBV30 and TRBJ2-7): SQTIHQWPATLVQPVGSPLSLECTVEGTSNPNLYWYRQAAGRGLQLLFYSVGIGQISSEVPQNLSASRPQDRQFILSSKKLLLSDSGFYLCAWSVPDRGLYEQYFGPGTRLTVT.

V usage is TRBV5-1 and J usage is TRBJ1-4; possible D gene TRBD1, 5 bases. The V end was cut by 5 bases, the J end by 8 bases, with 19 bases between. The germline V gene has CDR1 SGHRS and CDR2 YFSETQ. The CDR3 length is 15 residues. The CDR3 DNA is TGCGCCAGCAGATCCGGGCGGTGGGGCGACGAAAAACTGTTTTTT. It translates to CASRSGRWGDEKLFF.

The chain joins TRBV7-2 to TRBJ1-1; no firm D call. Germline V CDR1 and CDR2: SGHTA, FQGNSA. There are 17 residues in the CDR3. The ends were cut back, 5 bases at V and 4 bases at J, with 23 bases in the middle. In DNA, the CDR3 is TGTGCCAGCAGCCCCCTTGGCAGCGAGGCTCCAGGCACTGAAGCTTTCTTT. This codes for CASSPLGSEAPGTEAFF.

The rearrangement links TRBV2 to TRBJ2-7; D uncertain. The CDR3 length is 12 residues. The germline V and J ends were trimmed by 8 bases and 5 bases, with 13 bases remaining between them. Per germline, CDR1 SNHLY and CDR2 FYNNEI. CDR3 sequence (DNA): TGTGCCAGCCTGACTGTCCGGGACGAGCAGTACTTC. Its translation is CASLTVRDEQYF.

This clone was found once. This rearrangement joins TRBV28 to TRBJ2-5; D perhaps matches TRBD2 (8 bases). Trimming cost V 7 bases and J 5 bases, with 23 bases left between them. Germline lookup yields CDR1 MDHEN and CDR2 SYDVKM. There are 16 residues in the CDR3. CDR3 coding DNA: TGTGCCAGCATTGGACAGGCTCCCCGGGAGGGCGAGACCCAGTACTTC. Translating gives CASIGQAPREGETQYF. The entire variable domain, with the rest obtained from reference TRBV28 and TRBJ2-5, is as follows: DVKVTQSSRYLVKRTGEKVFLECVQDMDHENMFWYRQDPGLGLRLIYFSYDVKMKEKGDIPEGYSVSREKKERFSLILESASTNQTSMYLCASIGQAPREGETQYFGPGTRLLVL.